The 6 T cell receptor beta chains presented below share a single source sample, sequenced in a study of blood T cell repertoires in COVID-19. Libraries were prepared by immunoSEQ multiplex PCR; TCRdb keeps only in-frame clonotypes and omits some of them. The table lists about 40,000 clones, about 79% of them singletons. Material for sequencing was peripheral blood. These receptor sequences come from a human donor with acute or convalescent COVID-19. The donor label of this sample is uncertain.

The chain combines TRBV12-1 with TRBJ2-7; the listed D gene, TRBD1, was not tested against the DNA. TRBV12-1 corresponds to a pseudogene. CDR3 size: 13 residues. CDR3 protein: CASSTNTFYEQYF. The CDR3 coding sequence is TGTGCCAGCAGCACCAACACATTTTACGAGCAGTACTTC.

The CDR3 is CASSWTSGYEQYF. The DNA for the CDR3 is TGTGCCAGCAGTTGGACTAGCGGATACGAGCAGTACTTC. The gene calls are TRBV27 and TRBJ2-7; 10 bases map to TRBD2. This CDR3 has 13 residues. V dropped 4 bases and J dropped 4; count of bases not matched to a gene: 1. Looked up from germline, CDR1 is MNHEY and CDR2 is SMNVEV (reference sequence).

The chain is built from TRBV7-8 and TRBJ1-3; unclear D gene. Germline CDR1 reads SGHVS; CDR2 reads FQNEAQ. Trimming took 4 bases from V and 0 from J, leaving 19 bases between them. The CDR3 sequence is 18 residues long. CDR3 residues: CASSSSLGSRYSGNTIYF. The CDR3 DNA follows: TGTGCCAGCAGCTCTAGCTTGGGATCCCGATACTCTGGAAACACCATATATTTT.

This chain uses TRBV2 with TRBJ2-7, with D hard to call. The CDR3 is 11 amino acids. With 4 bases removed from V and 1 base from J, the gap between germline ends came to 2 bases. Germline assignment: CDR1 SNHLY and CDR2 FYNNEI. The CDR3 region has the DNA TGTGCCAGCAGTGCTTCCTACGAGCAGTACTTC. It encodes CASSASYEQYF.

The chain is built from TRBV11-1 and TRBJ2-7; perhaps TRBD2 as D (6 bases). The CDR3 is 13 amino acids. V shed 5 bases and J shed 1 base, with 9 bases lying between them. Germline CDR1 is SGHAT and CDR2 is FQDESV (reference sequence). CDR3 residues: CASSPSGSYEQYF. DNA for the CDR3: TGTGCCAGCAGCCCCAGCGGGTCCTACGAGCAGTACTTC.

The chain uses TRBV11-2 and TRBJ2-7; possible D gene TRBD1, 6 bases. V was pared by 2 bases and J by 3 bases, with 20 bases between. The CDR3 is 17 amino acids. Per the germline V gene, CDR1 is SGHAT and CDR2 is FQNNGV. The DNA for the CDR3 is TGTGCCAGCAGCTTACGTTCGTTACAGGGAAGCCACTACGAGCAGTACTTC. It is translated as CASSLRSLQGSHYEQYF. The full variable domain, with the rest looked up from reference TRBV11-2 and TRBJ2-7, is EAGVAQSPRYKIIEKRQSVAFWCNPISGHATLYWYQQILGQGPKLLIQFQNNGVVDDSQLPKDRFSAERLKGVDSTLKIQPAKLEDSAVYLCASSLRSLQGSHYEQYFGPGTRLTVT.